This TCR beta chain was profiled in a study of shared clonotypes between healthy human individuals. Study-wide findings and caveats: When naive CD4 clonotypes were compared across a few donors, about 4.8% were shared. Clonotype sharing among the donors was expected to vary with sequencing depth.

Deep-level settings were used for running the assay. Each cell subset's genomic DNA was divided evenly among several immunoSEQ plates. Profiled with immunoSEQ multiplex PCR; TCRdb holds only in-frame clones, not every one. This sample has hundreds of thousands of clones, with around 72% found just once. Note on this clone: Its specificity is unknown.

The CDR3 is 14 residues long. V was pared by 4 bases and J by 3 bases, with 2 bases of the junction left unmatched. In germline, CDR1 is LGHNA, CDR2 YNFKEQ. The specimen was memory CD4+ T cells sorted from blood. Subset reported: CD45RA-negative fraction. This TCR was recovered from a woman younger than 45 in good health. This chain connects TRBV4-2 to TRBJ2-7; TRBD2 matches 11 bases. The CDR3 sequence is CASSLTSGNYEQYF. CDR3 bases: TGTGCCAGCAGCCTGACTAGCGGGAACTACGAGCAGTACTTC.